Presented here are 14 T cell receptor beta chains from one specimen sequenced in a study of Graves' ophthalmopathy and Graves' hyperthyroidism. As the template, RNA transcripts were used to amplify TCR beta CDR3 regions. Second-round multiplex PCR followed a first-round RT-PCR using HTBI primers. TCRdb reprocessed the multiplex PCR reads via MiXCR and lists one record per CDR3 protein. This table holds a few hundred thousand distinct CDR3 sequences, 15% found once. The sequenced sample consisted of peripheral blood. The receptors originated from a woman younger than 30 with stable Graves' hyperthyroidism.

A few counts support this clonotype. V gene TRBV18 combines with J gene TRBJ1-2, with D unresolved. This CDR3 is built from 12 residues. V shed 4 bases and J shed 7 bases, with 10 bases lying between them. Germline V CDR1 and CDR2: KGHSH, LQKENI. The CDR3, as DNA: TGTGCCAGCTCACGCAAGGAGGGTGGCTACACCTTC. It codes for CASSRKEGGYTF.

This clonotype turned up a few times. The junction differs from germline at one of its ends, possibly a read error. CDR3 sequence (DNA): TGTGTCAGCAGCCCCGACAGGGGATCACCCCTCCACTTT. Translated, it gives CVSSPDRGSPLHF. This chain joins TRBV7-9 and TRBJ1-6; 8 bases map to TRBD1. This CDR3 has 13 amino acids. Germline CDR1 and CDR2: SEHNR and FQNEAQ (reference sequence).

This chain joins TRBV7-9 and TRBJ2-5, with 7 nucleotides matching TRBD1. The CDR3 is made up of 14 amino acids. After removal of 2 bases from V and 5 bases from J, the junction contained 5 bases not matched to a gene. The germline V gene encodes CDR1 SEHNR and CDR2 FQNEAQ (reference sequence). CDR3 sequence: CASSLRQGAETQYF. CDR3 in DNA: TGTGCCAGCAGCTTAAGACAGGGAGCGGAGACCCAGTACTTC. Full variable domain (missing parts from reference TRBV7-9 and TRBJ2-5): DTGVSQNPRHKITKRGQNVTFRCDPISEHNRLYWYRQTLGQGPEFLTYFQNEAQLEKSRLLSDRFSAERPKGSFSTLEIQRTEQGDSAMYLCASSLRQGAETQYFGPGTRLLVL.

Many counts were recorded for this clonotype. The chain carries TRBV15 and TRBJ2-2; D is unclear. CDR1 LNHNV and CDR2 YYDKDF come from the germline V gene (reference sequence). The CDR3 runs to 15 residues. V lost 3 bases and J 8 bases, leaving 16 bases between the germline ends. The CDR3 protein is CATSSRPWGSGELFF. DNA for the CDR3: TGTGCCACCAGCAGCCGCCCCTGGGGTTCAGGGGAGCTGTTTTTT.

This clonotype was counted at least ten times. The V call is TRBV6-5, the J call TRBJ2-7; TRBD1 matches at 7 bases. CDR3 length equals 13 residues. Germline V gives CDR1 MNHEY, CDR2 SVGAGI. Unmatched junction bases numbered 5, after V lost 7 bases and J lost 2 bases. The CDR3: CASNTGQPYEQYF. In DNA, the CDR3 is TGTGCCAGCAATACGGGACAGCCCTACGAGCAGTACTTC.

This clonotype was counted at least ten times. V and J are TRBV29-1 and TRBJ1-2, with a tentative D call TRBD1 (5 bases). The CDR3 runs 14 residues. Germline V lookup: CDR1 SQVTM, CDR2 ANQGSEA. With 3 bases removed from V and 5 bases from J, the gap between germline ends came to 16 bases. The CDR3 DNA reads TGCAGCGTTGATTTTGGGACCGGCGTTTATGGCTACACCTTC. This encodes CSVDFGTGVYGYTF.

This clonotype was recorded at least ten times. The V and J genes are TRBV7-2 and TRBJ1-5, with 7 bases that match TRBD1. Per germline, CDR1 SGHTA and CDR2 FQGNSA. This CDR3 region has 15 residues. Germline trimming cut 5 bases from V and 11 bases from J; bases unmatched to any gene: 15. The CDR3 DNA reads as TGTGCCAGCAGCCAAGGCGACAGGGTGACCAGCACCCAGCATTTT. It is translated as CASSQGDRVTSTQHF.

The rearrangement joins TRBV9 to TRBJ1-1; D is possibly TRBD1 (5 bases). V was pared by 0 bases and J by 1 base, with 13 bases between. In germline, CDR1 is SGDLS, CDR2 YYNGEE. The CDR3 runs to 16 residues. The CDR3 DNA follows: TGTGCCAGCAGCGTAGATGGGGGGGGGACGAACACTGAAGCTTTCTTT. This codes for CASSVDGGGTNTEAFF.

J is TRBJ2-7 and V is TRBV28; 7 nucleotides agree with TRBD1. V shed 6 bases, J shed 0 bases, and the junction held 5 bases outside the gene matches. CDR3 size: 14 residues. Germline loops: CDR1 MDHEN, CDR2 SYDVKM. The CDR3 nucleotides are TGTGCCAGCAGCCTCAGGGGGTTCTCCTACGAGCAGTACTTC. This encodes CASSLRGFSYEQYF. The whole variable domain, filled in from reference TRBV28 and TRBJ2-7, reads DVKVTQSSRYLVKRTGEKVFLECVQDMDHENMFWYRQDPGLGLRLIYFSYDVKMKEKGDIPEGYSVSREKKERFSLILESASTNQTSMYLCASSLRGFSYEQYFGPGTRLTVT.

This clonotype was picked up a small number of times. This rearrangement joins TRBV6-1 to TRBJ1-6; D call uncertain. Per germline, CDR1 MNHNS and CDR2 SASEGT. CDR3 length: 18 residues. V lost 7 bases to trimming and J lost 6 bases, with 25 bases between them. The CDR3 here is CASNPLRGLTDLNSPLHF. CDR3 DNA: TGTGCCAGCAACCCTCTCCGTGGGCTAACGGATCTTAATTCACCCCTCCACTTT.

This clonotype has ten or more counts. This rearrangement joins TRBV11-2 to TRBJ1-1; D is unclear. The CDR3 has 13 residues. V lost 4 bases to trimming and J lost 1 base, with 7 bases between them. CDR1 is SGHAT and CDR2 is FQNNGV in the germline V gene. CDR3 loop: CASSSVRNTEAFF. The CDR3 coding sequence is TGTGCCAGCAGCTCGGTCCGGAACACTGAAGCTTTCTTT.

This clonotype was observed many times. J is TRBJ1-2 and V is TRBV6-2 or TRBV6-3, with D possibly being TRBD1 (6 bases). The CDR3 has 14 residues. Germline loops: CDR1 MNHEY, CDR2 SVGEGT. Trimming removed 0 bases at V and 4 bases at J, with 9 bases between. The CDR3 sequence is CASSYSSGVYGYTF. In nucleotides, the CDR3 is TGTGCCAGCAGTTACTCGTCAGGGGTCTATGGCTACACCTTC.

This clonotype appeared many times. This sequence joins TRBV24-1 and TRBJ1-1; D not certain. Trimming pared 11 bases from V and 8 bases from J, leaving 14 bases between. The germline V gene encodes CDR1 KGHDR and CDR2 SFDVKD. The CDR3 has 11 residues. CDR3 in DNA: TGTGCCAGGTCTCCTGCAGGAGAAGCTTTCTTT. Translation gives CARSPAGEAFF.

In its sample, this clonotype was seen many times. The rearrangement uses TRBV7-3 and TRBJ2-2; D not resolved. CDR1 is SGHTA, CDR2 FQGTGA, per germline. This CDR3 contains 15 residues. V gave up 5 bases and J gave up 6 bases, with 16 bases separating them. This CDR3 is CASSKSPSVAGELFF. In DNA form, the CDR3 reads TGTGCCAGCAGCAAATCCCCTTCGGTGGCCGGGGAGCTGTTTTTT.